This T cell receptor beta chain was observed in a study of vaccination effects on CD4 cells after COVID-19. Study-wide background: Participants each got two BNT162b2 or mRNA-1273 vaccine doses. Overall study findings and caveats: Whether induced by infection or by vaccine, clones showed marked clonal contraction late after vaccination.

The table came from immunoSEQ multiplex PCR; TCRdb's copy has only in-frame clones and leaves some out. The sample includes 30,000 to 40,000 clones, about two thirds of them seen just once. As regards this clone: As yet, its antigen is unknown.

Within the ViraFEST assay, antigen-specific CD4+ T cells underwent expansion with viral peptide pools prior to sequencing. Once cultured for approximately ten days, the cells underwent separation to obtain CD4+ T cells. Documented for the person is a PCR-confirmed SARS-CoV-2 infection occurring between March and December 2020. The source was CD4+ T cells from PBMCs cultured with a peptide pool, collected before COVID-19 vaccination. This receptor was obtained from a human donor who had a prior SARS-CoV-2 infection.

The CDR3 bases are TGTGCCAGCAGCGTAGGAGAGGGTCAGCCCCAGCATTTT. This codes for CASSVGEGQPQHF. The chain links TRBV9 to TRBJ1-5, with D unresolved. Germline lookup yields CDR1 SGDLS and CDR2 YYNGEE. Trimming left V 0 bases short and J 6 bases short, with 7 bases between. CDR3 size: 13 residues.